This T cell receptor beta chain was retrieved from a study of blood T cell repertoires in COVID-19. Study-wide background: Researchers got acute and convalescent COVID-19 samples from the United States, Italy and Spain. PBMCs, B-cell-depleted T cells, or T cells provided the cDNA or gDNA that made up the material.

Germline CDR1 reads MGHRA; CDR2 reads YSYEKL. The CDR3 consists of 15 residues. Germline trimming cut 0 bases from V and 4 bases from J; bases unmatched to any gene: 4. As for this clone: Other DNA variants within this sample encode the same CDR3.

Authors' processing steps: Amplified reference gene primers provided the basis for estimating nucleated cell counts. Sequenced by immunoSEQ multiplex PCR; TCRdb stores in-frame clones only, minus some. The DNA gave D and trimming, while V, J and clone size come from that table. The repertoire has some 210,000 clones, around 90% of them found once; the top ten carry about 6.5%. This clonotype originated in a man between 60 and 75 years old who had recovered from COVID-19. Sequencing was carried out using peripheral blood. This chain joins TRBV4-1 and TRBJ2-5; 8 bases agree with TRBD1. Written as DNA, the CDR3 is TGCGCCAGCAGCCAAGATCAGGGGGCCGGAGAGACCCAGTACTTC. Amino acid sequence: CASSQDQGAGETQYF.